This T cell receptor (beta chain) came from a study of T-cell memory formation after mild COVID-19. TCRdb reprocessed the 5' RACE reads via MiXCR and lists one record per CDR3 protein. The repertoire includes roughly 80,000 distinct CDR3 sequences, approximately 15% of them detected once, and 25% to 35% sits in the top ten. The source is an adult woman who had mild COVID-19 (a few samples of this study predate the infection). Cell type and time point are not known. Sequenced sample: PBMCs or a T cell subset sorted from them (not recorded which).

The CDR3 DNA reads TGTGCCAGCACTGCGCCCGGGTTAAATTACGAGCAGTACTTC. This encodes CASTAPGLNYEQYF. The chain couples TRBV5-8 to TRBJ2-7; D remains unclear. The ends were cut back, 6 bases at V and 4 bases at J, with 17 bases in the middle. Germline CDR1 is SGHTS and CDR2 is YDEGEE. The CDR3 length is 14 residues.